The 18 T cell receptor beta chains below were found in one sample sequenced in a study of control samples from healthy donors and cancer patients. Libraries were prepared by immunoSEQ multiplex PCR; TCRdb keeps only in-frame clonotypes and omits some of them. The sample gives 45,000 to 60,000 clones, around 94% of which show up once; around 4.2% is in the top ten. The source material was blood. These receptors were collected from a man aged 25-40 years in good health.

This chain connects TRBV4-1 to TRBJ2-5; 9 bases are shared with TRBD2. The CDR3 is made up of 13 amino acids. CDR1 is MGHRA and CDR2 is YSYEKL in the germline V gene. After removal of 4 bases from V and 5 bases from J, the junction contained 2 bases not matched to a gene. The DNA for the CDR3 is TGCGCCAGCAGCCCCGGGACTAGCGAGACCCAGTACTTC. Its protein product is CASSPGTSETQYF.

The CDR3 loop reads CASSLSLQVIQPQHF. Here the CDR3 DNA reads TGTGCCAGCAGTTTAAGTCTACAGGTCATCCAGCCCCAGCATTTT. This chain joins TRBV27 and TRBJ1-5; tentative D call: TRBD1 (5 bases). CDR1 and CDR2 (germline): MNHEY, SMNVEV (reference sequence). Trimming stripped 2 bases from V and 7 bases from J, with 15 bases between. There are 15 residues in the CDR3.

The gene calls are TRBV19 and TRBJ1-2; 9 bases fit TRBD1. V shed 3 bases and J 8 bases; nucleotides not matched to a gene: 7. From germline, CDR1 is LNHDA and CDR2 SQIVND (reference sequence). The CDR3 sequence is 14 residues long. The CDR3 DNA sequence: TGTGCCAGTAGTATGGTAACAGGGGGCTACGGCTACACCTTC. Protein sequence: CASSMVTGGYGYTF. Full variable domain (rest looked up from reference TRBV19 and TRBJ1-2): DGGITQSPKYLFRKEGQNVTLSCEQNLNHDAMYWYRQDPGQGLRLIYYSQIVNDFQKGDIAEGYSVSREKKESFPLTVTSAQKNPTAFYLCASSMVTGGYGYTFGSGTRLTVV.

The chain carries TRBV2 and TRBJ2-7, with D perhaps matching TRBD2 (5 bases). V was trimmed by 6 bases and J by 2 bases, leaving 20 bases between them. The CDR3 loop spans 16 amino acids. CDR1 is SNHLY, CDR2 FYNNEI, per germline. The chain's CDR3 is CASSPSPSRKPYEQYF. The CDR3 DNA follows: TGTGCCAGCAGCCCCTCGCCTAGCAGGAAACCCTACGAGCAGTACTTC.

The chain carries TRBV11-2 and TRBJ2-1; 10 nucleotides match TRBD2. This CDR3 has 18 amino acids. Trimming took 0 bases from V and 2 from J; bases not matched to a gene: 7. Germline loops: CDR1 SGHAT, CDR2 FQNNGV. The CDR3 DNA reads as TGTGCCAGCAGCTTAGATCGGGGGAGCGGGGGGGCCTACAATGAGCAGTTCTTC. It yields the protein CASSLDRGSGGAYNEQFF.

This sequence joins TRBV13 and TRBJ2-7; TRBD1 agrees at 12 bases. The trim removed 3 bases at V and 9 bases at J, leaving 21 bases unmatched. CDR3 length: 19 amino acids. Germline V gives CDR1 PRHDT, CDR2 FYEKMQ (reference sequence). The CDR3 loop is CASSFTADTKGQGAAWQYF. Here the CDR3 DNA reads TGTGCCAGCAGCTTCACCGCCGATACGAAGGGACAGGGGGCAGCCTGGCAGTACTTC.

V and J are TRBV6-6 and TRBJ1-1, with unresolved D. Trimming shortened V by 8 bases and J by 6 bases, and 13 bases separated the two germline ends. CDR1 is MNHNY and CDR2 is SVGAGI in the germline V gene (reference sequence). This CDR3 has 12 amino acids. CDR3 DNA: TGTGCCAGCGCCACCGTTGCCGCTGAAGCTTTCTTT. The encoded protein is CASATVAAEAFF.

The J gene is TRBJ2-1, the V gene TRBV5-8, with 9 bases fitting TRBD2. This CDR3 comprises 15 residues. Germline loops: CDR1 SGHTS, CDR2 YDEGEE. V was clipped by 1 base and J by 14 bases; unmatched bases: 13. As DNA, the CDR3 is TGTGCCAGCAGCTTGTTGGTGCTCTACGGCGGGAGGGAGTTCTTC. Residues: CASSLLVLYGGREFF.

This clone was found once. This sequence joins TRBV4-1 and TRBJ2-1; D gene unclear. V was clipped by 1 base and J by 12 bases, with 16 bases between them. This CDR3 has 14 amino acids. CDR1 and CDR2 from the germline V gene are MGHRA and YSYEKL. The CDR3 nucleotides are TGCGCCAGCAGCCAAGTAGAGGACCCCACTTGGCAGTTCTTC. This encodes CASSQVEDPTWQFF.

The rearrangement links TRBV9 to TRBJ2-3; TRBD2 matches 8 bases. V lost 0 bases and J lost 3; bases outside the gene matches: 12. CDR3 size: 18 residues. The V gene's germline CDR1 is SGDLS and CDR2 YYNGEE. This CDR3 is CASSVAGERASGTDTQYF. In nucleotides, the CDR3 is TGTGCCAGCAGCGTAGCGGGGGAACGGGCTAGCGGGACAGATACGCAGTATTTT.

This chain uses TRBV10-3 with TRBJ1-2; a possible D gene is TRBD1 (6 bases). With 8 bases removed from V and 6 bases from J, the gap between germline ends came to 13 bases. Looked up from germline, CDR1 is ENHRY and CDR2 is SYGVKD. This CDR3 region has 12 residues. DNA for the CDR3: TGTGCCATCCAGGGGACTGATCATGGCTACACCTTC. It yields the protein CAIQGTDHGYTF.

The genes are TRBV19 and TRBJ2-1; D not certain. Germline V gives CDR1 LNHDA, CDR2 SQIVND (reference sequence). The CDR3 has 11 amino acids. V was shortened by 3 bases and J by 7 bases, with 4 bases between the two germline ends. CDR3 residues: CASSIRNEQFF. DNA of the CDR3: TGTGCCAGTAGTATCCGAAATGAGCAGTTCTTC.

The chain has TRBV19 and TRBJ2-7; D possibly corresponds to TRBD2 (5 bases). CDR3 length: 14 amino acids. The V gene lost 3 bases and the J gene lost 0 bases, with 9 bases spanning the gap. CDR1 is LNHDA, CDR2 SQIVND, per germline (reference sequence). The CDR3 spells CASSIRDFSYEQYF. CDR3 nucleotides: TGTGCCAGTAGTATCCGGGATTTCTCCTACGAGCAGTACTTC. The full variable domain, completed using reference TRBV19 and TRBJ2-7, is DGGITQSPKYLFRKEGQNVTLSCEQNLNHDAMYWYRQDPGQGLRLIYYSQIVNDFQKGDIAEGYSVSREKKESFPLTVTSAQKNPTAFYLCASSIRDFSYEQYFGPGTRLTVT.

The rearrangement joins TRBV30 to TRBJ2-7; the match to TRBD2 covers 9 bases. The CDR3 covers 17 residues. J lost 2 bases, V lost 5 bases, and 16 bases had no gene match. Germline V gene lookup returns CDR1 GTSNPN and CDR2 SVGIG (reference sequence). CDR3 DNA: TGTGCCTGGGCGGGGGGGAACCGGAATCTAGGTACCTACGAGCAGTACTTC. Protein: CAWAGGNRNLGTYEQYF.

This clone was detected once. The genes are TRBV28 and TRBJ2-1; D perhaps matches TRBD2 (6 bases). From germline, CDR1 is MDHEN and CDR2 SYDVKM. Trimming pared 5 bases from V and 7 bases from J, leaving 21 bases between. This CDR3 contains 16 residues. DNA for the CDR3: TGTGCCAGCAGTACCCCTAGCGCCCCCGGGCTGAATGAGCAGTTCTTC. Protein product: CASSTPSAPGLNEQFF.

V usage is TRBV30 and J usage is TRBJ2-3; 8 bases map to TRBD2. The trim removed 1 base at V and 4 bases at J, leaving 10 bases unmatched. The CDR3 is made up of 16 amino acids. Germline-derived CDR1 and CDR2 are GTSNPN and SVGIG (reference sequence). CDR3 bases: TGTGCCTGGAGTGGAGCGGGAGTGATAAGTTCAGATACGCAGTATTTT. This sequence encodes CAWSGAGVISSDTQYF. The entire variable domain, with the rest obtained from reference TRBV30 and TRBJ2-3, is as follows: SQTIHQWPATLVQPVGSPLSLECTVEGTSNPNLYWYRQAAGRGLQLLFYSVGIGQISSEVPQNLSASRPQDRQFILSSKKLLLSDSGFYLCAWSGAGVISSDTQYFGPGTRLTVL.

V is TRBV24-1 and J is TRBJ2-1; 8 nucleotides align to TRBD2. V shed 3 bases and J 2 bases; nucleotides not matched to a gene: 5. This CDR3 contains 16 residues. CDR1 is KGHDR, CDR2 SFDVKD, per germline. The CDR3 protein is CATSDRGGETYNEQFF. The CDR3 region has the DNA TGTGCCACCAGTGATCGGGGGGGGGAAACCTACAATGAGCAGTTCTTC.

The chain is built from TRBV5-1 and TRBJ2-7; 8 bases align to TRBD1. V dropped 2 bases and J dropped 6; count of bases not matched to a gene: 4. There are 13 residues in the CDR3. The germline V gene has CDR1 SGHRS and CDR2 YFSETQ. The CDR3 DNA sequence: TGCGCCAGCAGCTTCGGACAGGGTAGCGAGCAGTACTTC. Protein sequence: CASSFGQGSEQYF.